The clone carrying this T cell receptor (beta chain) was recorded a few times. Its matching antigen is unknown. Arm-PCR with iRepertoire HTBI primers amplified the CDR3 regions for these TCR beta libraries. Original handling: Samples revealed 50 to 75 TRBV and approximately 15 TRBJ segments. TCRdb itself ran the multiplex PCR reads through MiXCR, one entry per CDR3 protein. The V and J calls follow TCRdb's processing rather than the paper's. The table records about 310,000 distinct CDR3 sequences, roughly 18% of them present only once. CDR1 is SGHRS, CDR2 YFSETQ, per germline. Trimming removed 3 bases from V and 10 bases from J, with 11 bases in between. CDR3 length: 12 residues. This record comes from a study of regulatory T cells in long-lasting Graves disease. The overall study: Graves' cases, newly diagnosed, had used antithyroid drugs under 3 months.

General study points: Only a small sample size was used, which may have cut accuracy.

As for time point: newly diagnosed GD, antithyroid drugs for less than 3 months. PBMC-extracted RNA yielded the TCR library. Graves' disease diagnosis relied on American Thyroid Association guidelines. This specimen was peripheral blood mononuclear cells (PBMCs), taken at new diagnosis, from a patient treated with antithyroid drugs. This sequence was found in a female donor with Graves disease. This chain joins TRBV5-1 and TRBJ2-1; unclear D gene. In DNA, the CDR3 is TGCGCCAGCAGCTCAGACTCAAAGGAGCAGTTCTTC. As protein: CASSSDSKEQFF.